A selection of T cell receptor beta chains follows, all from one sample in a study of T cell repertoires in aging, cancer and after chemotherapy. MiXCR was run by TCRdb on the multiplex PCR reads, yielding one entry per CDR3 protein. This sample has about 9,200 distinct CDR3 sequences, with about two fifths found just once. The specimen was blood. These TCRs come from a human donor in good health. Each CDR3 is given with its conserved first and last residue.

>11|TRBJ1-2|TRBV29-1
CSVDAGLGYTF
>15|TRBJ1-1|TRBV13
CASSTPITRTTEAFF
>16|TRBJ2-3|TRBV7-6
CASSLGQFSSTDTQYF
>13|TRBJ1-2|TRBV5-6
CASSLDRDYGYTF
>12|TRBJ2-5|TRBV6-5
CAVGGKWETQYF
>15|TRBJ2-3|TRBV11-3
CASSQHWGSPDTQYF
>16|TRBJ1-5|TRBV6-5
CASSLIGGVGNQPQHF
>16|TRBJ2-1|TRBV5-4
CASSDLGGTGTNEQFF
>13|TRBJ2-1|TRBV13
CASSYPFANEQFF
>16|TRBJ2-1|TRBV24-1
CATSDPIAGGRNEQFF
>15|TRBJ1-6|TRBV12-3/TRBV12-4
CASSFLWGNNSPLHF
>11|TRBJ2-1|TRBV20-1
CSASAGDEQFF
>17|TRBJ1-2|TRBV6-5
CASTPQGATTTNYGYTF
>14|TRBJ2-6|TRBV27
CASQELSGANVLTF
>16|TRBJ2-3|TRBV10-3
CAIRQPGGTSTDTQYF
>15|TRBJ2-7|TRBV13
CASSQRGREGYEQYF
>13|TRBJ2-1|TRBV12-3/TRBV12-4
CASRSTVGAEQFF
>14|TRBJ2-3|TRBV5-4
CASSLQGQADTQYF
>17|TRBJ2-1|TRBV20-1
CSARDWIAALSYNEQFF
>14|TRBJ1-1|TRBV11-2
CASSSQGVGTEAFF
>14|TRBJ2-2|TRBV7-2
CASSSSMGTGELFF
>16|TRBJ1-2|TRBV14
CASSQRQRTIPDGYTF
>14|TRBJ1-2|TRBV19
CASSISPSRGGYTF
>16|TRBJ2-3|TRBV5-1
CASSLVGSVLKDTQYF
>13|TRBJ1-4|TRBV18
CASSTGAGEKLFF
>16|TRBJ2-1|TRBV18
CASSPWERGGSNEQFF
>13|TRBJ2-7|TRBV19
CAFAWTSTNEQYF
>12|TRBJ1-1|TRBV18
CASSRLGVEAFF
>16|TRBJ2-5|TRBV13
CASSRGLAGGQETQYF
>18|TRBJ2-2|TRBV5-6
CASSLFPSTSGRTGELFF
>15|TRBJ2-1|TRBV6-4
CASAKTDRLKNEQFF
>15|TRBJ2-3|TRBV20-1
CSATRLAGRTDTQYF
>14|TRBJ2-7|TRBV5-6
CASSLVGTAYEQYF
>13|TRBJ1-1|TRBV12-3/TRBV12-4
CASSTDRNTEAFF
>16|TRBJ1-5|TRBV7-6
CASSRGTGGTNQPQHF
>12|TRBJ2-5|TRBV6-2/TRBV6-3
CASSYEAFTQYF
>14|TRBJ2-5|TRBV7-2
CASSWRTFQETQYF
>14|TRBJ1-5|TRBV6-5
CASSGGYSNQPQHF
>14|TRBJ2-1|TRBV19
CASSRRGQGNEQFF
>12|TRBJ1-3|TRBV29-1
CSVGTGGNTIYF
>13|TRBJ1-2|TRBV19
CASSPGRSYGYTF
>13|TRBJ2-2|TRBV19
CASSIGLAGELFF
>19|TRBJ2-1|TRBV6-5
CASSSLSGLGLAGGNEQFF
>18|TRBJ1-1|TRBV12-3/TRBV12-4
CASSSPGQGAFWNTEAFF
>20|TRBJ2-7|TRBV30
CAWDGGSILAGGLGYHEQYF
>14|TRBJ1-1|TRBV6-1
CASSELVLTTEAFF
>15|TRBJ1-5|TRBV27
CASSFSGPKDQPQHF
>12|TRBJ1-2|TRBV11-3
CASSPGRQGSSF
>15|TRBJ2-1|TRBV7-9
CASSPDRGRIYEQFF
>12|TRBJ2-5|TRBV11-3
CASSEGQETQYF
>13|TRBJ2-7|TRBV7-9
CASIPIDAYEQYF
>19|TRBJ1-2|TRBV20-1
CSARGGYDSNTPTNYGYTF
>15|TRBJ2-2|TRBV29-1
CSVGLAGDYTGELFF
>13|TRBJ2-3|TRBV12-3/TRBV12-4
CATGLWSTDTQYF
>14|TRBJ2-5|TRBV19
CASSIGRGRETQYF